The 22 T cell receptor beta chains reported below all come from one sample, sequenced in a study of shared clonotypes between healthy human individuals. Data came from immunoSEQ multiplex PCR; TCRdb stores just in-frame clones and leaves some out. The table lists roughly 2.5 million clones, approximately 94% of them singletons. The sequencing sample was made of naive CD4+ T cells sorted from blood. Stated subset: CD45RA+ positively selected. The source of these receptors is a man younger than 30 in good health.

The chain combines TRBV4-1 with TRBJ2-3, with D perhaps TRBD1 or TRBD2 (6 bases each). Germline CDR1 is MGHRA and CDR2 is YSYEKL. The V end was cut by 2 bases, the J end by 2 bases, with 20 bases between. The CDR3 has 18 residues. CDR3 protein: CASSQLGMAGEDTDTQYF. The DNA for the CDR3 is TGCGCCAGCAGCCAACTAGGGATGGCAGGGGAGGACACAGATACGCAGTATTTT.

The rearrangement uses TRBV27 and TRBJ2-7, with 11 bases aligning to TRBD2. CDR3 length: 16 amino acids. In germline, CDR1 is MNHEY, CDR2 SMNVEV (reference sequence). Germline trimming cut 0 bases from V and 4 bases from J; bases unmatched to any gene: 5. The CDR3 region is CASSLSRTSGQYEQYF. CDR3 nucleotides: TGTGCCAGCAGTTTATCCCGGACTAGCGGGCAATACGAGCAGTACTTC.

The chain uses TRBV27 and TRBJ1-6; no definite D call. Per the germline V gene, CDR1 is MNHEY and CDR2 is SMNVEV (reference sequence). Trimming removed 7 bases at V and 9 bases at J, with 10 bases between. CDR3 size: 12 residues. CDR3 residues: CASMSWGSPLHF. The CDR3 DNA reads TGTGCCAGCATGTCCTGGGGTTCACCCCTCCACTTT.

The J gene is TRBJ2-5, the V gene TRBV6-1, with D possibly called TRBD1 or TRBD2 (6 bases each). V dropped 7 bases and J dropped 4 bases, with 16 bases sitting between them. The CDR3 contains 14 residues. Looked up from germline, CDR1 is MNHNS and CDR2 is SASEGT. The CDR3 reads CASTVLGGAETQYF. The DNA for the CDR3 is TGTGCCAGCACCGTCCTGGGGGGCGCAGAGACCCAGTACTTC.

This chain links TRBV6-5 with TRBJ2-2; D not resolved. The CDR3 is made up of 13 amino acids. Germline V gives CDR1 MNHEY, CDR2 SVGAGI. V was pared by 6 bases and J by 6 bases, with 11 bases between. The CDR3 nucleotides read TGTGCCAGCAGAGCCGCGAGCGCCGGGGAGCTGTTTTTT. As protein: CASRAASAGELFF.

A single count supports this clone. The V call is TRBV21-1, the J call TRBJ2-7; TRBD2 is the table's D call, not checked against the DNA. TRBV21-1 is listed as a pseudogene. This CDR3 is 13 amino acids long. CDR3 DNA: TGTGCCAGCAGCAAGAGGGGGGGGTACGAGCAGTACTTC. Translating it yields CASSKRGGYEQYF.

CDR3: CASSFRRGGLPDALAEAFF. CDR3 nucleotide sequence: TGTGCCAGCAGTTTTCGACGAGGGGGGCTTCCGGATGCACTCGCTGAAGCTTTCTTT. The rearrangement joins TRBV27 to TRBJ1-1; the D gene is possibly TRBD1 (6 bases). This CDR3 is built from 19 residues. V lost 3 bases and J lost 6, with 29 bases in between. Germline assignment: CDR1 MNHEY and CDR2 SMNVEV (reference sequence).

This chain joins TRBV5-4 and TRBJ2-7, with D perhaps TRBD1 (6 bases). The CDR3 spans 14 residues. The V end was cut by 0 bases, the J end by 6 bases, with 13 bases between. Germline-derived CDR1 and CDR2 are SGHNT and YYREEE (reference sequence). CDR3 sequence reads: CASSLVTGLGEQYF. CDR3 DNA sequence: TGTGCCAGCAGCTTGGTAACAGGGTTGGGCGAGCAGTACTTC.

The chain joins TRBV6-5 to TRBJ2-3, with unresolved D. The CDR3 sequence is 15 residues long. Germline CDR1 is MNHEY and CDR2 is SVGAGI. V was trimmed by 2 bases and J by 5 bases, leaving 14 bases between them. CDR3: CASSYQVNTGDTQYF. CDR3 nucleotide sequence: TGTGCCAGCAGTTACCAGGTCAATACGGGAGATACGCAGTATTTT.

A note on this clone: A junction boundary mismatches the germline segment, possibly from a read error. The chain has TRBV7-3 and TRBJ2-7; 7 bases are shared with TRBD1. This CDR3 contains 17 residues. Germline CDR1 SGHTA, CDR2 FQGTGA. The CDR3 DNA reads TGTGCCAGCAGCGCACGTCGCCTACAGGGGTGGTCCTTCGAGCAGTACTTC. It is translated as CASSARRLQGWSFEQYF.

With regard to this clone: This sample also contains other DNA sequences that code for the same CDR3. This chain joins TRBV19 and TRBJ1-5, with 7 positions matching TRBD1. V lost 5 bases and J lost 3; bases outside the gene matches: 4. The CDR3 is made up of 14 amino acids. Per the germline V gene, CDR1 is LNHDA and CDR2 is SQIVND (reference sequence). CDR3: CASSPGTDNQPQHF. In DNA, the CDR3 is TGTGCCAGTAGTCCCGGGACAGACAATCAGCCCCAGCATTTT.

The chain employs TRBV4-3 and TRBJ2-2; weak D call: TRBD2 (5 bases). This CDR3 has 14 residues. Germline loops: CDR1 LGHNA, CDR2 YSLEER. V gave up 7 bases and J gave up 1 base, with 10 bases separating them. The CDR3 loop reads CASTPGLNTGELFF. CDR3 sequence (DNA): TGCGCCAGCACCCCAGGACTGAACACCGGGGAGCTGTTTTTT.

The chain recombines TRBV4-3 with TRBJ2-7; D gene uncertain. Looked up from germline, CDR1 is LGHNA and CDR2 is YSLEER. The CDR3 consists of 15 residues. Trimming took 1 base from V and 0 from J, leaving 10 bases between them. In DNA form, the CDR3 reads TGCGCCAGCAGCCAAGTGGCACTGTCCTCCTACGAGCAGTACTTC. Residues: CASSQVALSSYEQYF.

This clone was picked up a small number of times. The V call is TRBV6-5, the J call TRBJ2-7, with a tentative D call TRBD2 (5 bases). The CDR3 spans 13 residues. The germline CDR1 and CDR2 sequences are MNHEY and SVGAGI. The V end was cut by 6 bases, the J end by 1 base, with 10 bases between. CDR3 sequence (DNA): TGTGCCAGCAGGCACCGGGGTTCCTACGAGCAGTACTTC. It encodes CASRHRGSYEQYF.

This clone was seen only once. The chain carries TRBV12-5 and TRBJ2-1; D may be TRBD1 (6 bases). This CDR3 comprises 15 residues. Between the trimmed V and J ends, which lost 4 bases and 0 bases, there was a span of 10 bases. Germline V gives CDR1 LGHNT, CDR2 FRNRAP. As DNA, the CDR3 is TGTGCTAGTGGTTCGGACAGAAGCTCCTACAATGAGCAGTTCTTC. It codes for CASGSDRSSYNEQFF.

The chain recombines TRBV7-8 with TRBJ2-5; the D is unclear. CDR1 and CDR2 from the germline V gene are SGHVS and FQNEAQ. V dropped 5 bases and J dropped 11 bases, with 12 bases sitting between them. This CDR3 is built from 11 residues. In DNA, the CDR3 is TGTGCCAGCAGCCCGTCGTACGGGCAGTACTTC. Protein sequence: CASSPSYGQYF.

The chain combines TRBV4-3 with TRBJ2-7; the D call may be TRBD1 or TRBD2 (5 bases each). Between the trimmed V and J ends, which lost 2 bases and 2 bases, there was a span of 13 bases. CDR3 size: 15 residues. CDR1 and CDR2 from the germline V gene are LGHNA and YSLEER. In nucleotides, the CDR3 is TGCGCCAGCAGCCAAAGAGGGGATTTTCCCTACGAGCAGTACTTC. Translating it yields CASSQRGDFPYEQYF.

The chain joins TRBV10-3 to TRBJ1-1; 10 nucleotides align to TRBD1. The germline V gene has CDR1 ENHRY and CDR2 SYGVKD. V lost 0 bases to trimming and J lost 4 bases; unmatched junction nucleotides: 5. CDR3 length: 16 residues. CDR3 in DNA: TGTGCCATCAGTGAGTCTGGGGGGGACAGGGGCACTGAAGCTTTCTTT. This translates into CAISESGGDRGTEAFF.

The CDR3 DNA reads TGTGCCACCAGTGTCTATAATGAAAAACTGTTTTTT. Protein: CATSVYNEKLFF. The chain is built from TRBV15 and TRBJ1-4, with unresolved D. CDR1 is LNHNV, CDR2 YYDKDF, per germline (reference sequence). The CDR3 totals 12 residues. Trimming shortened V by 6 bases and J by 4 bases, and 6 bases separated the two germline ends.

This chain connects TRBV2 to TRBJ1-3; D remains unclear. Looked up from germline, CDR1 is SNHLY and CDR2 is FYNNEI. Trimming took 5 bases from V and 0 from J, leaving 11 bases between them. There are 15 residues in the CDR3. Here the CDR3 reads CASSSAAVSGNTIYF. In DNA form, the CDR3 reads TGTGCCAGCAGTTCGGCGGCGGTCTCTGGAAACACCATATATTTT.

The chain joins TRBV15 to TRBJ1-2; 9 nucleotides align to TRBD1. The CDR3 has 16 residues. V was pared by 0 bases and J by 6 bases, with 8 bases of the junction left unmatched. Looked up from germline, CDR1 is LNHNV and CDR2 is YYDKDF (reference sequence). CDR3 sequence (DNA): TGTGCCACCAGCAGAGATCGGAGAACAGGGGGCGATGGCTACACCTTC. It encodes CATSRDRRTGGDGYTF. Full variable domain (missing parts from reference TRBV15 and TRBJ1-2): DAMVIQNPRYQVTQFGKPVTLSCSQTLNHNVMYWYQQKSSQAPKLLFHYYDKDFNNEADTPDNFQSRRPNTSFCFLDIRSPGLGDTAMYLCATSRDRRTGGDGYTFGSGTRLTVV.

The chain uses TRBV6-5 and TRBJ2-7; TRBD2 aligns across 10 bases. The CDR3 extends over 15 amino acids. Germline trimming cut 7 bases from V and 5 bases from J; bases unmatched to any gene: 11. The germline CDR1 and CDR2 sequences are MNHEY and SVGAGI. CDR3 bases: TGTGCCAGCACCCCGACGAGGACTAGCGGCCACGAGCAGTACTTC. It translates to CASTPTRTSGHEQYF.